This entry describes one T cell receptor (beta chain). RNA transcripts provided the template for amplifying TCR beta CDR3 regions. After a first-round RT-PCR with HTBI primers, a second-round multiplex PCR was run. TCRdb re-derived calls from the multiplex PCR reads in MiXCR, one entry per CDR3 protein. The data show about 220,000 distinct CDR3 sequences, roughly 21% seen once. J lost 4 bases, V lost 3 bases, and 4 bases had no gene match. The CDR3 totals 16 residues. Looked up from germline, CDR1 is SGHAT and CDR2 is FQNNGV. The data were taken from a study of Graves' ophthalmopathy and Graves' hyperthyroidism.

This TCR derives from a woman aged 45 to 65 with Graves' ophthalmopathy. The sample was peripheral blood. The chain joins TRBV11-2 to TRBJ2-2; 11 positions agree with TRBD2. CDR3 region: CASSFGLAGGTGELFF. The CDR3 DNA sequence: TGTGCCAGCAGCTTTGGTCTAGCGGGAGGCACCGGGGAGCTGTTTTTT.